Each of the 20 T cell receptor beta chains below was sequenced from the same sample in a study of blood T cell repertoires in COVID-19. Measured with immunoSEQ multiplex PCR; TCRdb has only the in-frame clones, and not every one. Among approximately 52,000 clones listed, about 90% were seen once. The sequenced sample consisted of peripheral blood. These receptors originate from a man in his forties or fifties with active COVID-19.

V usage is TRBV6-6 and J usage is TRBJ2-1; D might be TRBD1 (6 bases). The CDR3 covers 11 residues. The germline gives CDR1 MNHNY, CDR2 SVGAGI (reference sequence). The V end was cut by 7 bases, the J end by 5 bases, with 6 bases between. Written as DNA, the CDR3 is TGTGCCAGCACAGGGGACAATGAGCAGTTCTTC. It is translated as CASTGDNEQFF.

The J gene is TRBJ2-1, the V gene TRBV7-2, with TRBD2 matching 14 bases. Germline V gives CDR1 SGHTA, CDR2 FQGNSA. Unmatched junction bases numbered 3, after V lost 2 bases and J lost 3 bases. The length of the CDR3 is 17 residues. The CDR3 bases are TGTGCCAGCAGCTTAAGGGGGACTAGCGGGAGCTACAATGAGCAGTTCTTC. Translating gives CASSLRGTSGSYNEQFF.

This clone was seen a handful of times. The V and J genes are TRBV7-6 and TRBJ2-7, with 7 bases aligning to TRBD1. Per the germline V gene, CDR1 is SGHVS and CDR2 is FNYEAQ. The CDR3 runs to 16 residues. Trimming at V came to 1 base and at J to 0 bases, leaving 6 bases not matched to a gene. The CDR3 nucleotides read TGTGCCAGCAGCTTAGTCGACAGGGTTAGCTCCTACGAGCAGTACTTC. Translated, it gives CASSLVDRVSSYEQYF. Supplemented by reference TRBV7-6 and TRBJ2-7, the full variable domain reads GAGVSQSPRYKVTKRGQDVALRCDPISGHVSLYWYRQALGQGPEFLTYFNYEAQQDKSGLPNDRFSAERPEGSISTLTIQRTEQRDSAMYRCASSLVDRVSSYEQYFGPGTRLTVT.

The V call is TRBV19, the J call TRBJ2-7; no definite D call. Per germline, CDR1 LNHDA and CDR2 SQIVND (reference sequence). There are 13 residues in the CDR3. V dropped 3 bases and J dropped 3 bases, with 9 bases sitting between them. CDR3 nucleotide sequence: TGTGCCAGTAGTATTAAGGCGGACTACGAGCAGTACTTC. Translated: CASSIKADYEQYF. Together with reference TRBV19 and TRBJ2-7, the CDR3 gives the full variable domain: DGGITQSPKYLFRKEGQNVTLSCEQNLNHDAMYWYRQDPGQGLRLIYYSQIVNDFQKGDIAEGYSVSREKKESFPLTVTSAQKNPTAFYLCASSIKADYEQYFGPGTRLTVT.

This clone was seen once. This rearrangement joins TRBV7-2 to TRBJ2-3; 11 bases map to TRBD2. The trim removed 1 base at V and 0 bases at J, leaving 6 bases unmatched. Germline lookup yields CDR1 SGHTA and CDR2 FQGNSA. The CDR3 has 18 residues. CDR3 nucleotides: TGTGCCAGCAGCTTAGGACTAGCGGGGCCCACTAGCACAGATACGCAGTATTTT. Translation: CASSLGLAGPTSTDTQYF.

The chain joins TRBV2 to TRBJ1-2; D not resolved. Germline-derived CDR1 and CDR2 are SNHLY and FYNNEI. The V end lost 7 bases, the J end lost 4 bases, and 10 bases lay between the germline ends. This CDR3 contains 12 residues. The CDR3 protein is CASNPGLYGYTF. CDR3 DNA sequence: TGTGCCAGCAACCCGGGTCTCTATGGCTACACCTTC.

This chain uses TRBV5-4 with TRBJ2-1; 9 bases agree with TRBD1. The CDR3 sequence is 16 residues long. The J segment lost 0 bases and the V segment lost 9 bases, leaving 10 bases of the junction unmatched. Germline CDR1 is SGHNT and CDR2 is YYREEE (reference sequence). CDR3 sequence (DNA): TGTGCCATCAGATCACAGGGGGCACCCTCCTACAATGAGCAGTTCTTC. Its protein is CAIRSQGAPSYNEQFF.

The rearrangement links TRBV14 to TRBJ2-7; D remains unclear. Germline loops: CDR1 SGHDN, CDR2 FVKESK. The CDR3 totals 13 residues. V was clipped by 6 bases and J by 0 bases, with 9 bases between them. The CDR3 DNA follows: TGTGCCAGCAGGATACAGAGCTCCTACGAGCAGTACTTC. Its translation is CASRIQSSYEQYF.

The V and J genes are TRBV6-5 and TRBJ2-7; D may be TRBD2 (6 bases). Germline V lookup: CDR1 MNHEY, CDR2 SVGAGI. This CDR3 region has 15 residues. V lost 2 bases, J lost 2 bases, and 13 bases lay in between. The CDR3 protein is CASSYGDSEAYEQYF. The DNA of the CDR3 is TGTGCCAGCAGTTACGGGGACTCCGAGGCCTACGAGCAGTACTTC.

The genes are TRBV12-5 and TRBJ1-2; tentative D call: TRBD1 (6 bases). V was trimmed by 9 bases and J by 9 bases, leaving 23 bases between them. CDR1 LGHNT and CDR2 FRNRAP come from the germline V gene. CDR3 length: 14 amino acids. The CDR3 region is CASDDSRGRRSYTF. The CDR3 nucleotides read TGTGCTAGCGACGATTCCAGGGGAAGACGTAGCTACACCTTC. Complete variable domain (other parts from reference TRBV12-5 and TRBJ1-2): DARVTQTPRHKVTEMGQEVTMRCQPILGHNTVFWYRQTMMQGLELLAYFRNRAPLDDSGMPKDRFSAEMPDATLATLKIQPSEPRDSAVYFCASDDSRGRRSYTFGSGTRLTVV.

The chain recombines TRBV20-1 with TRBJ2-7; perhaps TRBD1 as D (5 bases). This CDR3 is built from 14 residues. V lost 3 bases and J 2 bases, leaving 14 bases between the germline ends. Germline lookup yields CDR1 DFQATT and CDR2 SNEGSKA (reference sequence). As DNA, the CDR3 is TGCAGTGCTAGTTACAGACAGTTTCCCTACGAGCAGTACTTC. Its translation: CSASYRQFPYEQYF.

J is TRBJ1-2 and V is TRBV5-5; D remains ambiguous. Germline V gene data show CDR1 as SGHKS and CDR2 as YYEKEE (reference sequence). CDR3 size: 16 residues. V was cut by 0 bases and J by 0 bases, with 12 bases left in between. CDR3 in amino acids: CASSLADYRSNYGYTF. CDR3 bases: TGTGCCAGCAGCTTGGCCGATTACCGGTCTAACTATGGCTACACCTTC. Supplemented by reference TRBV5-5 and TRBJ1-2, the full variable domain reads DAGVTQSPTHLIKTRGQQVTLRCSPISGHKSVSWYQQVLGQGPQFIFQYYEKEERGRGNFPDRFSARQFPNYSSELNVNALLLGDSALYLCASSLADYRSNYGYTFGSGTRLTVV.

The rearrangement uses TRBV28 and TRBJ2-2; D gene ambiguous. The CDR3 consists of 16 residues. V was trimmed by 8 bases and J by 6 bases, leaving 22 bases between them. The germline CDR1 and CDR2 sequences are MDHEN and SYDVKM. In DNA, the CDR3 is TGTGCCAGCTCAGACTCTCAGACCCACCGTTCCGGGGAGCTGTTTTTT. As protein: CASSDSQTHRSGELFF.

The genes are TRBV12-3 or TRBV12-4 and TRBJ2-2, with D possibly matching TRBD2 (6 bases). This CDR3 has 13 residues. V gave up 10 bases and J gave up 2 bases, with 11 bases separating them. CDR3 loop: CATGRGNTGELFF. The CDR3 nucleotides are TGTGCCACCGGGCGGGGCAACACCGGGGAGCTGTTTTTT.

This clone came up once. The chain is built from TRBV28 and TRBJ1-1; D unresolved. Per germline, CDR1 MDHEN and CDR2 SYDVKM. The CDR3 sequence is 14 residues long. Trimming took off 4 bases at V and 4 bases at J, with 13 bases between the two ends. The CDR3 loop is CASSSLGEGTEAFF. The CDR3 DNA reads TGTGCCAGCAGTTCTTTGGGCGAGGGCACTGAAGCTTTCTTT. The full variable domain, with the rest looked up from reference TRBV28 and TRBJ1-1, is DVKVTQSSRYLVKRTGEKVFLECVQDMDHENMFWYRQDPGLGLRLIYFSYDVKMKEKGDIPEGYSVSREKKERFSLILESASTNQTSMYLCASSSLGEGTEAFFGQGTRLTVV.

V gene TRBV6-5 combines with J gene TRBJ2-3; 7 bases match TRBD2. V dropped 8 bases and J dropped 3; count of bases not matched to a gene: 8. The germline CDR1 and CDR2 sequences are MNHEY and SVGAGI. The CDR3 loop spans 14 amino acids. The CDR3 nucleotides are TGTGCCAGCCACCCGGGACTATTAACAGATACGCAGTATTTT. Translation: CASHPGLLTDTQYF.

The chain employs TRBV6-2 or TRBV6-3 and TRBJ2-3; 10 nucleotides agree with TRBD1. Germline V lookup: CDR1 MNHEY, CDR2 SVGEGT. V was pared by 5 bases and J by 3 bases, with 5 bases of the junction left unmatched. The CDR3 is made up of 15 amino acids. CDR3 amino acids: CASSAGTGDTDTQYF. The CDR3 DNA reads as TGTGCCAGCAGTGCCGGGACAGGGGATACAGATACGCAGTATTTT.

J is TRBJ1-1 and V is TRBV19, with TRBD1 as a possible D gene (5 bases). From germline, CDR1 is LNHDA and CDR2 SQIVND (reference sequence). V lost 5 bases to trimming and J lost 12 bases, with 16 bases between them. The CDR3 contains 12 residues. The CDR3 sequence is CASSPRVGETFF. CDR3 nucleotide sequence: TGTGCCAGTAGTCCCCGCGTAGGGGAAACTTTCTTT.

This rearrangement joins TRBV6-1 to TRBJ2-1; D is undetermined. The CDR3 spans 15 residues. Per germline, CDR1 MNHNS and CDR2 SASEGT. Trimming took off 2 bases at V and 3 bases at J, with 11 bases between the two ends. The CDR3 coding sequence is TGTGCCAGCAGTGAAACTTTATCAATCTACAATGAGCAGTTCTTC. Its protein is CASSETLSIYNEQFF.

This rearrangement joins TRBV5-1 to TRBJ1-1; D is unclear. This CDR3 is 13 amino acids long. Trimming removed 6 bases at V and 2 bases at J, with 11 bases between. CDR1 and CDR2 (germline): SGHRS, YFSETQ. CDR3 protein: CASKKGVNTEAFF. In DNA, the CDR3 is TGCGCCAGCAAAAAGGGAGTAAACACTGAAGCTTTCTTT. The full variable domain, rest sourced from reference TRBV5-1 and TRBJ1-1, is KAGVTQTPRYLIKTRGQQVTLSCSPISGHRSVSWYQQTPGQGLQFLFEYFSETQRNKGNFPGRFSGRQFSNSRSEMNVSTLELGDSALYLCASKKGVNTEAFFGQGTRLTVV.